This T cell receptor beta chain was sequenced in a study of T cell repertoires in cytomegalovirus infection. Study context: Both CMV infection and a matching HLA type were indicated by public TCR beta signatures. Overall study results and limits: Totalled public TCR beta family frequency picked out people who carried CMV plus the relevant HLA. HLA-C-restricted, CMV-specific TCR beta clonotypes were dominant ex vivo.

V lost 3 bases to trimming and J lost 4 bases; unmatched junction nucleotides: 8. Germline lookup yields CDR1 DFQATT and CDR2 SNEGSKA (reference sequence). The CDR3 runs to 14 residues. TCRdb independently ran MiXCR on the reads; one entry per CDR3 protein. This table holds 510,000 or so distinct CDR3 sequences, less than 30% found once. Worth noting for this clonotype: Antigen: not known.

Sequenced: PBMCs. This rearrangement joins TRBV20-1 to TRBJ2-5; the match to TRBD1 covers 7 bases. The clonotype was recovered from a human donor in good health (CMV status not recorded). Some clones in this sample may be carry-over from other donors' samples. The CDR3, as DNA: TGCAGTGCTAGGCCCCTCCCAGGGGGAGAGACCCAGTACTTC. This sequence encodes CSARPLPGGETQYF.